The 5 T cell receptor beta chains presented below share a single source sample, sequenced in a study of T-cell memory formation after mild COVID-19. Each CDR3 protein gets one entry after TCRdb re-called the 5' RACE reads with MiXCR. The table has around 340,000 distinct CDR3 sequences, around 15% seen once. The sample consisted of PBMCs or a T cell subset sorted from them (not recorded which). Receptor source: a man aged 18 to 30 who had mild COVID-19 (a few samples of this study predate the infection). Cell type and time point are not known.

The chain combines TRBV3-1 with TRBJ1-1; 8 bases are a match to TRBD1. The junction had 7 bases not matched to a gene; V was cut back by 3 bases and J by 1 base. CDR3 length equals 16 residues. Germline-derived CDR1 and CDR2 are LGHDT and YNNKEL (reference sequence). This chain's CDR3 is CASSHPGQGPNTEAFF. Written as DNA, the CDR3 is TGTGCCAGCAGCCACCCTGGACAGGGACCGAACACTGAAGCTTTCTTT.

This clonotype was recorded a few times. The chain carries TRBV24-1 and TRBJ2-5; D may be TRBD2 (6 bases). Per germline, CDR1 KGHDR and CDR2 SFDVKD. This CDR3 region has 13 residues. V was trimmed by 9 bases and J by 1 base, leaving 11 bases between them. The CDR3: CATRAGSQETQYF. The DNA for the CDR3 is TGTGCCACCCGGGCGGGGTCCCAAGAGACCCAGTACTTC.

The gene calls are TRBV18 and TRBJ2-7, with 11 bases aligning to TRBD1. The CDR3 sequence is 14 residues long. Germline V gives CDR1 KGHSH, CDR2 LQKENI. V dropped 3 bases and J dropped 5; count of bases not matched to a gene: 3. The CDR3 protein is CASSPPDRGHEQYV. The CDR3 bases are TGTGCCAGCTCACCCCCGGACAGGGGGCACGAGCAGTACGTC.

The gene calls are TRBV5-6 and TRBJ1-4; D is unresolved. Per the germline V gene, CDR1 is SGHDT and CDR2 is YYEEEE. The length of the CDR3 is 13 residues. V was cut by 4 bases and J by 8 bases, with 12 bases left in between. CDR3 sequence: CASSPRVEEKLFF. The CDR3, as DNA: TGTGCCAGCAGCCCCCGGGTGGAGGAAAAACTGTTTTTT.

This clonotype was found a few times. The gene calls are TRBV19 and TRBJ2-7, with 8 bases matching TRBD2. Looked up from germline, CDR1 is LNHDA and CDR2 is SQIVND (reference sequence). The ends lost 8 bases at V and 4 bases at J; junction bases unmatched: 16. The CDR3 totals 16 residues. CDR3 bases: TGTGCCAGTTCGCTCTCCTGGCGGGGGGTCGGATACGAGCAGTACTTC. This translates into CASSLSWRGVGYEQYF.